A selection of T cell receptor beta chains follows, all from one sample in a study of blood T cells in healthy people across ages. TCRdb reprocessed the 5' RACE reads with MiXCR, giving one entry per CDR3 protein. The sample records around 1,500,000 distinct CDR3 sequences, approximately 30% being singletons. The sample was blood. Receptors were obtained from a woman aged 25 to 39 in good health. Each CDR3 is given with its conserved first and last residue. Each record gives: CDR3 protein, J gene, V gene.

CASSQDQTGGYYGYTF TRBJ1-2 TRBV4-1
CASSQDRTGRYEQYF TRBJ2-7 TRBV4-3
CASSSGSGISEANVLTF TRBJ2-6 TRBV5-1
CASSLYGVGLVKQYF TRBJ2-5 TRBV7-2
CASSHRPMGTSGANVLTF TRBJ2-6 TRBV7-9
CASSFGAGVTGELFF TRBJ2-2 TRBV5-1
CASSSGRIGEQYF - TRBV12-3/TRBV12-4
CASSFRQGEPCEQYF TRBJ2-7 TRBV28
CAGSGQVQETQYF TRBJ2-5 TRBV25-1
CASSQDLRQSNEKLFF TRBJ1-4 TRBV4-3
CASRPLVFQETQYF TRBJ2-5 TRBV6-2/TRBV6-3
CASSYRLRQRFYEQYF TRBJ2-7 TRBV28
CARSAWTGGAMGANALTF TRBJ2-6 TRBV30
CASSSRDMSSVYAEAFF TRBJ1-1 TRBV7-2
CASSRSFSGFYEQYF TRBJ2-7 TRBV3-1
CAWSRGTGELFF TRBJ2-2 TRBV30
CASSRWERGNEQFF TRBJ2-1 TRBV27
CASGDSFSYNSPLHF TRBJ1-6 TRBV5-5
CSVRSLRGEKLFF TRBJ1-4 TRBV20-1
CACSQGAGGPYEQYF TRBJ2-7 TRBV7-2
CAISDMGSPLHF TRBJ1-6 TRBV10-3
CAIKRDYEQYF TRBJ2-7 TRBV10-3
CASSDTGEFYGYTF TRBJ1-2 TRBV10-2
CASSLAQGVGEKLFF TRBJ1-4 TRBV5-1
CASSQGQVPYGYTF TRBJ1-2 TRBV7-2
CASSKDRASYEQYF TRBJ2-7 TRBV5-1
CSARYGLETQYF TRBJ2-5 TRBV20-1
CASSLRETTEAFF TRBJ1-1 TRBV6-5
CASSQGGASTRGNQPQHF TRBJ1-5 TRBV4-1
CSACAGTSGRASEQYF TRBJ2-7 TRBV20-1
CASSQDLGLRGINTDTQYF TRBJ2-3 TRBV4-1
CASSGDGPYQPQHF TRBJ1-5 TRBV6-2/TRBV6-3
CATGVEATYEQYF TRBJ2-7 TRBV10-3
CASSWGATTEAFF TRBJ1-1 TRBV27
CASSPRSPRSYNEQFF TRBJ2-1 TRBV7-2
CASSQASIAEKLFF TRBJ1-4 TRBV4-1
CASSQAYRVQETQYF TRBJ2-5 TRBV3-1
CASSLNGAGSPLHF TRBJ1-6 TRBV7-9
CASSKTSGRHNEQFF TRBJ2-1 TRBV5-5